The clone carrying this T cell receptor beta chain has a count of ten or more. Trimming took 2 bases from V and 0 from J, leaving 13 bases between them. CDR3 length equals 16 residues. Per the germline V gene, CDR1 is MNHEY and CDR2 is SMNVEV (reference sequence). This entry is derived from a study of regulatory T cells in long-lasting Graves disease. Time point given: newly diagnosed GD, antithyroid drugs for less than 3 months. The TCR library used RNA extracted from PBMCs. For TCR beta, libraries came from iRepertoire HTBI primers and Arm-PCR of CDR3 regions. A single record per CDR3 protein comes from TCRdb applying MiXCR to the multiplex PCR reads. This sample carries almost 450,000 distinct CDR3 sequences, around 15% of them seen once, and the ten largest clones take roughly a tenth. The sample was also reused in another study, on T cells in Graves' hyperthyroidism and ophthalmopathy.

The clonotype comes from a woman aged 25-40 years with Graves disease. Specimen: peripheral blood mononuclear cells (PBMCs), collected at new diagnosis, from a patient treated with antithyroid drugs. This rearrangement joins TRBV27 to TRBJ2-5; unclear D gene. The CDR3 loop is CASSLTVSQYQETQYF. Here the CDR3 DNA reads TGTGCCAGCAGTTTAACAGTGAGTCAGTACCAAGAGACCCAGTACTTC.